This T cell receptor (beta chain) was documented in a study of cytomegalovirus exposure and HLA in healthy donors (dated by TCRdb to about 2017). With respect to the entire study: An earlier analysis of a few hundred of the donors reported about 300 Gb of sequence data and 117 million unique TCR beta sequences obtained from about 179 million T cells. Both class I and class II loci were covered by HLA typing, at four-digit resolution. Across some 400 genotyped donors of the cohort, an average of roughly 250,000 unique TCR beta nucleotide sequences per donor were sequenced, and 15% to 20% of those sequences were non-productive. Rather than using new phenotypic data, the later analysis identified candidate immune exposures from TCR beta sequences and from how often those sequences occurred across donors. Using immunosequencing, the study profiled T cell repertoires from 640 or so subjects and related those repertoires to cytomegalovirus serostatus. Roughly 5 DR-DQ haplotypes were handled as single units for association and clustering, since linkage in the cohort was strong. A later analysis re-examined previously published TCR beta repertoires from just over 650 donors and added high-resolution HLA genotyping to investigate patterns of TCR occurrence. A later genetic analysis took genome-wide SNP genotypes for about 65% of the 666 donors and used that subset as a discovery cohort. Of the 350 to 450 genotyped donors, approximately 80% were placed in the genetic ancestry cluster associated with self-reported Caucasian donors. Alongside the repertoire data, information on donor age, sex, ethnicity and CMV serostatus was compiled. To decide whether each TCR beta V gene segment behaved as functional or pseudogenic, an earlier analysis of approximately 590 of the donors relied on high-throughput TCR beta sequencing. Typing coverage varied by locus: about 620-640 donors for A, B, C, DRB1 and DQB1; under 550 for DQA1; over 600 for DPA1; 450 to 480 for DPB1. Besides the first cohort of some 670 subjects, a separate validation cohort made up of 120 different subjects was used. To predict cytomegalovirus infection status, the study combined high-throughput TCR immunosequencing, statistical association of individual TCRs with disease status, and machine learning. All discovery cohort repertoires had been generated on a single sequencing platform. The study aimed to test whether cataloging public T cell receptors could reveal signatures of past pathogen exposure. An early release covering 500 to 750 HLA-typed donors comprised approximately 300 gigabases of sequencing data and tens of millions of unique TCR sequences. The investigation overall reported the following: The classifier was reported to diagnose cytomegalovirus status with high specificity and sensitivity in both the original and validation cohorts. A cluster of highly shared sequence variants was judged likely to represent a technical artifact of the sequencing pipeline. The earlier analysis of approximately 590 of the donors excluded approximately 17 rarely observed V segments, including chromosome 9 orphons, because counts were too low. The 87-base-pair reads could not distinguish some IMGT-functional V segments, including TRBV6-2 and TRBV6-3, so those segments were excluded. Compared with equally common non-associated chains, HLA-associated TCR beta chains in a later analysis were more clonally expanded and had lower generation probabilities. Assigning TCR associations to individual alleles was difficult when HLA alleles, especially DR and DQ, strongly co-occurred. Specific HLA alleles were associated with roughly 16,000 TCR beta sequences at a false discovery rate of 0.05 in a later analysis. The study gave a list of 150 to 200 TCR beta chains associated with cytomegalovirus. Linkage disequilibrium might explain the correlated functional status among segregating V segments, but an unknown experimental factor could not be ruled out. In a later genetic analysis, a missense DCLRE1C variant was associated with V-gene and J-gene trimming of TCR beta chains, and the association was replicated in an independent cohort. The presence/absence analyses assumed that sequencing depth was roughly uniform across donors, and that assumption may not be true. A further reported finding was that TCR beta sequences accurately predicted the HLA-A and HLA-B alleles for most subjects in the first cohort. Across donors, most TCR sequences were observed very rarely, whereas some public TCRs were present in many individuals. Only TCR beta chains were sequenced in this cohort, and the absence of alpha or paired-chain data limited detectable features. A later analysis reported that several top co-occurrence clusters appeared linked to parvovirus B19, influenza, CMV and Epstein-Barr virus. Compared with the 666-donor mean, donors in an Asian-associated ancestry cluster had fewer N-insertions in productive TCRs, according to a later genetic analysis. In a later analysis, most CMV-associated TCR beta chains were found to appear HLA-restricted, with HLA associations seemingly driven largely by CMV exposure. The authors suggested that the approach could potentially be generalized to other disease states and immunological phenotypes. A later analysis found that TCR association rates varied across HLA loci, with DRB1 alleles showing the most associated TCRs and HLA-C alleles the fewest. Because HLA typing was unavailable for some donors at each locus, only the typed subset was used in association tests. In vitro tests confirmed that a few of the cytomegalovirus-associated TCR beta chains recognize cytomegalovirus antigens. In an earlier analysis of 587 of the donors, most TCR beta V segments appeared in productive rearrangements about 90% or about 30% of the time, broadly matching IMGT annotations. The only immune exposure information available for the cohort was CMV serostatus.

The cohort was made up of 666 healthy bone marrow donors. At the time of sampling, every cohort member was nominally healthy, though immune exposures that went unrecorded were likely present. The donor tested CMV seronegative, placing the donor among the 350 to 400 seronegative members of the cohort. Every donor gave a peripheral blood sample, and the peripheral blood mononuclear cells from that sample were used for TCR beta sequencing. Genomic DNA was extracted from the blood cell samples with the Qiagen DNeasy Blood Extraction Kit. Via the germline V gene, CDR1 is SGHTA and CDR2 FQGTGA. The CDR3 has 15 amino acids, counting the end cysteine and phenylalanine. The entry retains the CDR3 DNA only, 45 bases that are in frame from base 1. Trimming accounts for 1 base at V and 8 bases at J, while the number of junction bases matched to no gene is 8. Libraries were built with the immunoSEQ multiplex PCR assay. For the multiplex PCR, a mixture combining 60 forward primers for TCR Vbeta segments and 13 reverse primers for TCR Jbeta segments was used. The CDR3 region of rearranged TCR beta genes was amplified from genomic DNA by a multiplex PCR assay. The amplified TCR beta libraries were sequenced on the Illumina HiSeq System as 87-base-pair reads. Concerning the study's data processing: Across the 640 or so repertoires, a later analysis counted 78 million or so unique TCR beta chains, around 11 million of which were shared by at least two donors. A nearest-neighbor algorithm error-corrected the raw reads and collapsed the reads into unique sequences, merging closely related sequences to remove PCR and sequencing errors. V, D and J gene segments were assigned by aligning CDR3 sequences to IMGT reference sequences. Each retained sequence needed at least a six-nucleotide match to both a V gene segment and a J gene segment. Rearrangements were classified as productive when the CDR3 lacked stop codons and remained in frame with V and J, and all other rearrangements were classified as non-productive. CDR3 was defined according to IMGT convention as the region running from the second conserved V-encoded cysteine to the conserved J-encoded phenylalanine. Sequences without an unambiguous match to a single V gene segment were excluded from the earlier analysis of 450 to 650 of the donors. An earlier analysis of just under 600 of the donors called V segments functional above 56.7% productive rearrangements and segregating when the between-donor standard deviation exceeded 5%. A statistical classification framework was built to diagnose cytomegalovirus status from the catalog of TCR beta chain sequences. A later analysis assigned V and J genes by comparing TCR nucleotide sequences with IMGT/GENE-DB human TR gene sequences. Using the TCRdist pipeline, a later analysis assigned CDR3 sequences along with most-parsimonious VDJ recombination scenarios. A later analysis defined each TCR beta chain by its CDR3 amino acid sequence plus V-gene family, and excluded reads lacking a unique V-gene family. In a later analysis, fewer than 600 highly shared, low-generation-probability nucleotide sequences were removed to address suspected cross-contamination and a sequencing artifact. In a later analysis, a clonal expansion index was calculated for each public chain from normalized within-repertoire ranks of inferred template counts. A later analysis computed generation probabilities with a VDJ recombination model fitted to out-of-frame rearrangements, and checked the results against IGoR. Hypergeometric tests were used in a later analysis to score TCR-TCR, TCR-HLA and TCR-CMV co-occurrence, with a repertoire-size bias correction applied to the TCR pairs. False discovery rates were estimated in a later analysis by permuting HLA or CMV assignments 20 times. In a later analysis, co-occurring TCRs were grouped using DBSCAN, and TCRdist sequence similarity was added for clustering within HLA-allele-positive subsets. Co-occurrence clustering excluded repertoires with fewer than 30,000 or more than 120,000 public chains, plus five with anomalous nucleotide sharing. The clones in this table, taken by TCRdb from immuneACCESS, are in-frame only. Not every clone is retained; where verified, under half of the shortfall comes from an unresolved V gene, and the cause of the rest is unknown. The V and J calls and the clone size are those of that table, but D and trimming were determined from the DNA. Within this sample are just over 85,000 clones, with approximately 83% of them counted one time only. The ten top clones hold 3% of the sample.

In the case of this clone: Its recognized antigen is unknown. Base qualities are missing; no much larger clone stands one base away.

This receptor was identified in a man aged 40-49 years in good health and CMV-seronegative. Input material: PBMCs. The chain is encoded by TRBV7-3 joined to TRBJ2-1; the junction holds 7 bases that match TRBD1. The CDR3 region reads CASSLNNRGVDEQFF. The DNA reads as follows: TGTGCCAGCAGCTTAAATAACAGGGGTGTCGATGAGCAGTTCTTC.